This T cell receptor (beta chain) was identified during a study of blood T cell repertoires in COVID-19. Whole-study context: The United States, Italy and Spain provided the acute and convalescent COVID-19 samples. Sample material is recorded as cDNA or gDNA derived from T cells, B-cell-depleted T cells, or PBMCs.

The CDR3 length is 14 residues. From germline, CDR1 is SNHLY and CDR2 FYNNEI. Between the trimmed V and J ends, which lost 7 bases and 4 bases, there was a span of 14 bases. Authors' data handling: Quantification of nucleated cells was approximated via reference gene primer amplification. The repertoire was sequenced with immunoSEQ multiplex PCR; TCRdb's copy has only in-frame clones and lacks some. That table supplies the V and J calls and clone size; D and trimming were determined from the DNA. The sample yields roughly 56,000 clones, around 91% seen once. Material for sequencing was peripheral blood. This TCR was sampled from a man in his 60s with active COVID-19. The V gene is TRBV2, the J gene TRBJ2-1; D may be TRBD1 (6 bases). CDR3 in DNA: TGTGCCAGCAAGACGGGGACATCGTACAATGAGCAGTTCTTC. Translating it yields CASKTGTSYNEQFF.